This T cell receptor beta chain was sequenced in a study of CD8+ T cells in alopecia areata (dated by TCRdb to between 2018 and 2020). For context, the study as a whole: The treated patients took part in an open-label pilot trial in which moderate-to-severe alopecia areata was treated with oral tofacitinib at 5 to 10 mg twice daily. Clonality in the scalp was compared among normal scalp (n=4), patchy alopecia areata scalp (n=8), and alopecia totalis/universalis scalp (n=8). Patients received tofacitinib for 6 to 18 months and were then followed off drug for 6 months to check for delayed response and recurrence. Amplification of TCRbeta CDR3 regions was done by immunoSEQ multiplex PCR using 35 Vbeta forward primers and 13 Jbeta reverse primers. Patients on tofacitinib were biopsied at baseline and after 4 and 24 weeks of treatment, and several of the patients also had a later scalp biopsy. The RNA source kit depended on sample type: the PAXgene miRNA kit for fixed scalp, the miRNeasy kit for PBMCs, and the RNeasy kit for mouse skin. Scalp tissue and sorted CD4+ and CD8+ peripheral blood T cells from patchy and totalis/universalis alopecia areata patients and from healthy controls were covered by human TCRbeta sequencing. High-throughput TCRbeta sequencing was used to examine T cell clonal expansion in alopecia areata in both the C3H/HeJ mouse model and human patients.

For CDR1 and CDR2, the germline V gene lists SGHTA and FQGNSA. Taken from cysteine to phenylalanine, the CDR3 has 12 residues. This entry keeps only the CDR3 DNA: 36 bases, framed from base 1. The junction carries 5 bases between V and J, which are trimmed by 4 bases and 3 bases respectively. This clone was picked up a small number of times. What this receptor recognizes is not known. Qualities for individual bases were not recorded, and no much larger clone is one base off. Study-level results and caveats: Resident alphabeta T cells in normal human skin are also sequenced, complicating scalp TCR repertoire analysis, unlike mouse skin dominated by gammadelta T cells. TCR sequences shared between patients were less clear than in mice, possibly partly because of HLA diversity in the patient population. Higher clonality and more expanded CD8+ clones were observed in lesional scalp than in normal scalp, particularly in alopecia totalis/universalis, a finding suggestive of antigenic drive.

Preparation of the library involved the immunoSEQ multiplex PCR assay. RNA was extracted from all samples and reverse transcribed into cDNA as template for TCR sequencing. SuperScript III was used for first-strand cDNA synthesis, primed with a 2:1 mix of oligo-dT and random hexamers. Amplification bias was assessed with a synthetic immune receptor repertoire, and residual bias was removed computationally. Regarding the original processing steps: Raw reads were preprocessed to remove errors, and CDR3 was defined according to IMGT conventions as the region from the conserved cysteine to phenylalanine. To get clonality, Shannon entropy was normalized by log2 of the number of productive unique TCRs and the result was subtracted from 1. Scalp TCRbeta sequences were cross-referenced with sorted blood CD4 and CD8 repertoires so that the CD4 or CD8 identity of scalp clones could be inferred. TCRdb re-hosts the immuneACCESS table, in-frame sequences only. Its copies lack some clones; in the studies checked, an unresolved V gene accounts for under half of them, and the cause for the rest is not known. V, J and clone size derive from that table, while D and trimming were established from the DNA sequence. For this sample the table gives about 120,000 clones, of which less than 45% were detected only once. The ten largest clonotypes hold 2.5% to 3.5% of the sample.

From alopecia areata patients, peripheral blood was collected along with lesional scalp punch biopsies. PBMCs were isolated by density centrifugation and stained for CD3, CD4 and CD8, and CD4+ and CD8+ T cells were sorted on a FACSAria. The TCR sequence derives from a human donor with alopecia areata. The sequenced material came from CD4+ T cells sorted from blood. The sequence links TRBV7-2 to TRBJ2-3; no D segment can be confidently identified. CDR3 loop: CASSSGTDTQYF. The DNA reads TGTGCCAGCAGCTCTGGTACAGATACGCAGTATTTT. Beyond the CDR3, the reference TRBV7-2 and TRBJ2-3 genes provide the residues; the full variable domain reads: GAGVSQSPSNKVTEKGKDVELRCDPISGHTALYWYRQSLGQGLEFLIYFQGNSAPDKSGLPSDRFSAERTGGSVSTLTIQRTQQEDSAVYLCASSSGTDTQYFGPGTRLTVL.